This TCR beta chain was sequenced during a study of cytomegalovirus exposure and HLA in healthy donors. Germline CDR1 is SGHDT and CDR2 is YYEEEE. This CDR3 contains 15 residues. The V end was cut by 2 bases, the J end by 7 bases, with 16 bases between. Repertoires were generated with immunoSEQ multiplex PCR, while TCRdb's copy carries only in-frame clones and drops some. The sample comprises 130,000 or so clones, approximately 90% of which are singletons, and about 6.4% rests with the top ten. This TCR derives from a woman between 25 and 40 years old in good health and CMV-seropositive. The J gene is TRBJ2-1, the V gene TRBV5-6; possible D gene TRBD1, 6 bases. Sequenced: PBMCs. For the CDR3, the DNA is TGTGCCAGCAGCTTACCGACAGGCTCAGGGAATGAGCAGTTCTTC. Encoded protein: CASSLPTGSGNEQFF.